This passage covers 30 T cell receptor beta chains from one sample sequenced in a study of response to subunit inactivated influenza vaccine. MiXCR, applied by TCRdb to the RT-PCR reads, yields one record per CDR3 protein. The table lists 150,000 to 200,000 distinct CDR3 sequences, roughly 12% of them singletons. In addition, the sample was reused for a study of T cells expressing NK-cell markers. That paper notes: TCR beta cDNA was made by 5'RACE template switching with UMIs.

This sample comprised CD8+ T cells sorted from PBMCs, obtained 11 to 12 days after vaccination. The receptors stem from a man aged 50-60 years who received an inactivated influenza vaccine.

This clonotype appeared many times. This chain uses TRBV7-6 with TRBJ2-1; 12 bases line up with TRBD2. The germline gives CDR1 SGHVS, CDR2 FNYEAQ. V shed 3 bases, J shed 5 bases, and the junction held 5 bases outside the gene matches. The length of the CDR3 is 16 residues. CDR3 sequence: CASSLTSGGLNNEQFF. CDR3 nucleotides: TGTGCCAGCAGCTTGACTAGCGGGGGCCTAAACAATGAGCAGTTCTTC.

This clonotype occurred a few times. This CDR3 is CASSLGLAGARWEQFF. The CDR3 region has the DNA TGTGCCAGCAGTTTAGGACTAGCGGGGGCCCGGTGGGAGCAGTTCTTC. The rearrangement uses TRBV27 and TRBJ2-1, with TRBD2 identical over 13 bases. J was trimmed by 10 bases and V by 2 bases; bases with no gene match: 8. Germline V lookup: CDR1 MNHEY, CDR2 SMNVEV (reference sequence). The CDR3 sequence is 16 residues long.

There are a few counts of this clonotype. This chain uses TRBV20-1 with TRBJ2-7, with a weak D call TRBD2 (6 bases). CDR3 size: 14 residues. CDR1 and CDR2 (germline): DFQATT, SNEGSKA (reference sequence). V lost 6 bases, J lost 0 bases, and 15 bases lay in between. The CDR3 region is CSAQTRDFSYEQYF. CDR3 DNA sequence: TGCAGTGCCCAGACCCGGGACTTCTCCTACGAGCAGTACTTC.

This clonotype appeared a few times. CDR3 nucleotides: TGCAGTGCTAAGAGCAGTAGGTCGAACACCGGGGAGCTGTTTTTT. As protein: CSAKSSRSNTGELFF. V gene TRBV20-1 combines with J gene TRBJ2-2; D call uncertain. The ends were cut back, 4 bases at V and 0 bases at J, with 12 bases in the middle. Germline V gene lookup returns CDR1 DFQATT and CDR2 SNEGSKA (reference sequence). CDR3 length: 15 residues.

This clonotype was observed a few times. This chain joins TRBV5-1 and TRBJ2-7; 8 nucleotides match TRBD2. Per the germline V gene, CDR1 is SGHRS and CDR2 is YFSETQ. The CDR3 totals 17 residues. J lost 2 bases, V lost 0 bases, and 10 bases had no gene match. The CDR3 region has the DNA TGCGCCAGCAGCTTGGCCCTGGGAGCGGGAGATCCCTACGAGCAGTACTTC. Its protein is CASSLALGAGDPYEQYF.

This clonotype has a handful of counts. CDR3: CASSLVAGAGGDTQYF. In nucleotides, the CDR3 is TGTGCCAGCAGCCTCGTCGCAGGGGCGGGAGGAGATACGCAGTATTTT. The genes are TRBV9 and TRBJ2-3; 8 nucleotides agree with TRBD2. CDR1 is SGDLS, CDR2 YYNGEE, per germline. This CDR3 comprises 16 residues. V gave up 4 bases and J gave up 5 bases; unmatched junction bases: 12.

This clonotype was observed many times. The chain uses TRBV4-3 and TRBJ2-1, with 8 bases lining up with TRBD2. The CDR3 covers 16 residues. V dropped 0 bases and J dropped 4; count of bases not matched to a gene: 5. Looked up from germline, CDR1 is LGHNA and CDR2 is YSLEER. The CDR3 loop is CASSQDLRGGYNEQFF. CDR3 DNA: TGCGCCAGCAGCCAAGATCTTCGGGGGGGATACAATGAGCAGTTCTTC.

This clonotype came up a few times. The chain uses TRBV6-6 and TRBJ2-7, with a possible D match to TRBD1 (5 bases). Trimming took 7 bases from V and 6 from J, leaving 10 bases between them. This CDR3 spans 11 amino acids. Germline assignment: CDR1 MNHNY and CDR2 SVGAGI (reference sequence). The CDR3 coding sequence is TGTGCCAGCAAGGGTGGGGCCGAGCAGTACTTC. Protein sequence: CASKGGAEQYF.

This clonotype was counted at least ten times. This chain links TRBV9 with TRBJ2-7; 7 bases agree with TRBD1. The length of the CDR3 is 15 residues. V lost 0 bases and J lost 3; bases outside the gene matches: 6. Germline V CDR1 and CDR2: SGDLS, YYNGEE. The DNA for the CDR3 is TGTGCCAGCAGCGTAGCGACAGGGCTTAACTACGAGCAGTACTTC. This translates into CASSVATGLNYEQYF.

The gene calls are TRBV21-1 and TRBJ2-5; TRBD1, the D gene given by the table, was not confirmed from the DNA. TRBV21-1 is given as a pseudogene. The CDR3 runs to 16 residues. In DNA, the CDR3 is TGTGCCAGCAGCAAGGGGGGACAGCCAAAGTCCGAGACCCAGTACTTC. Protein sequence: CASSKGGQPKSETQYF.

V and J are TRBV2 and TRBJ2-1; 8 bases are shared with TRBD2. V was clipped by 6 bases and J by 5 bases; unmatched bases: 12. Germline loops: CDR1 SNHLY, CDR2 FYNNEI. The CDR3 has 16 amino acids. CDR3 in amino acids: CASRVLSGGPHNEQFF. The DNA for the CDR3 is TGTGCCAGCAGGGTCCTGTCGGGGGGGCCCCACAATGAGCAGTTCTTC.

This clonotype was detected many times. The rearrangement links TRBV4-1 to TRBJ2-1; 15 bases agree with TRBD2. Trimming removed 5 bases from V and 6 bases from J; junction bases left unmatched: 2. The CDR3 is 15 amino acids. In germline, CDR1 is MGHRA, CDR2 YSYEKL. In DNA form, the CDR3 reads TGCGCCAGCAGCTGGACTAGCGGGGGGGCCAATGAGCAGTTCTTC. This translates into CASSWTSGGANEQFF.

The chain uses TRBV3-1 and TRBJ1-6, with D uncertain. The germline V gene encodes CDR1 LGHDT and CDR2 YNNKEL (reference sequence). There are 13 residues in the CDR3. The V end lost 8 bases, the J end lost 10 bases, and 15 bases lay between the germline ends. Written as DNA, the CDR3 is TGTGCCAGCTCCTCCGGAGGGATATCACCCCTCCACTTT. Amino acid sequence: CASSSGGISPLHF.

The J gene is TRBJ2-3, the V gene TRBV2; 8 nucleotides agree with TRBD2. Germline V CDR1 and CDR2: SNHLY, FYNNEI. With V trimmed by 8 bases and J by 6 bases, 25 bases remained unmatched. CDR3 length equals 19 residues. DNA of the CDR3: TGTGCCAGCTGCTTCCCGCCGCGGGGGGTCAACCCGACTGGGGATACGCAGTATTTT. This codes for CASCFPPRGVNPTGDTQYF.

This clonotype came up a few times. The gene calls are TRBV13 and TRBJ1-6; D gene ambiguous. Germline V CDR1 and CDR2: PRHDT, FYEKMQ (reference sequence). The CDR3 spans 12 residues. Trimming removed 8 bases at V and 10 bases at J, with 12 bases between. The CDR3 region is CASGERDSPLHF. In DNA, the CDR3 is TGTGCCAGCGGTGAGAGAGACTCACCCCTCCACTTT.

Only a few counts were recorded for this clonotype. The rearrangement uses TRBV15 and TRBJ2-7, with 7 bases aligning to TRBD2. This CDR3 is built from 13 residues. Trimming removed 2 bases from V and 7 bases from J; junction bases left unmatched: 5. CDR1 LNHNV and CDR2 YYDKDF come from the germline V gene (reference sequence). The CDR3 nucleotides are TGTGCCACCAGCAGACTAGCGGCACCGGAGCAGTACTTC. As protein: CATSRLAAPEQYF.

This chain uses TRBV2 with TRBJ1-4, with D perhaps TRBD1 (6 bases). In germline, CDR1 is SNHLY, CDR2 FYNNEI. Between the trimmed V and J ends, which lost 8 bases and 0 bases, there was a span of 13 bases. The CDR3 runs 15 residues. The CDR3 DNA is TGTGCCAGCGGAGGGGGTTTCGCAACTAATGAAAAACTGTTTTTT. This sequence encodes CASGGGFATNEKLFF.

The V call is TRBV3-1, the J call TRBJ1-2, with D perhaps matching TRBD1 (6 bases). This CDR3 spans 15 amino acids. V was clipped by 0 bases and J by 4 bases, with 12 bases between them. CDR1 and CDR2 from the germline V gene are LGHDT and YNNKEL (reference sequence). The CDR3 loop is CASSQETGRRYGYTF. CDR3 in DNA: TGTGCCAGCAGCCAAGAAACAGGGCGTCGCTATGGCTACACCTTC.

The V call is TRBV20-1, the J call TRBJ1-1; D not certain. This CDR3 contains 15 residues. V lost 3 bases and J lost 3, with 17 bases in between. In germline, CDR1 is DFQATT, CDR2 SNEGSKA (reference sequence). The CDR3 is CSASATKVWYTEAFF. The CDR3 nucleotides read TGCAGTGCTAGCGCAACAAAGGTTTGGTACACTGAAGCTTTCTTT.

The V gene is TRBV6-4, the J gene TRBJ1-1, with D hard to call. Trimming left V 0 bases short and J 9 bases short, with 2 bases between. Per germline, CDR1 MRHNA and CDR2 SNTAGT. This CDR3 contains 10 residues. The CDR3 DNA reads TGTGCCAGCAGTGACTCGAAAGCTTTCTTT. Translated, it gives CASSDSKAFF.

The V gene is TRBV9, the J gene TRBJ1-2, with a possible D match to TRBD1 (6 bases). Germline loops: CDR1 SGDLS, CDR2 YYNGEE. The V end lost 4 bases, the J end lost 4 bases, and 17 bases lay between the germline ends. The CDR3 has 15 residues. Written as DNA, the CDR3 is TGTGCCAGCAGCCCCGGAGGGGGGGCTGGCTATGGCTACACCTTC. Encoded protein: CASSPGGGAGYGYTF.

V gene TRBV6-2 or TRBV6-3 combines with J gene TRBJ2-3; TRBD1 or TRBD2 may be the D gene (5 bases each). V lost 8 bases and J 4 bases, leaving 19 bases between the germline ends. The germline CDR1 and CDR2 sequences are MNHEY and SVGEGT. The CDR3 totals 15 residues. The chain's CDR3 is CASAPSGPVSDTQYF. The CDR3 region has the DNA TGTGCCAGCGCCCCCTCGGGACCCGTCTCAGATACGCAGTATTTT.

This clonotype was detected a few times. The chain couples TRBV7-2 to TRBJ2-3, with TRBD2 matching over 9 bases. The V gene's germline CDR1 is SGHTA and CDR2 FQGNSA. V shed 5 bases, J shed 1 base, and the junction held 10 bases outside the gene matches. The CDR3 is made up of 17 amino acids. The CDR3 nucleotides read TGTGCCAGCAGCCCCCGTCGAGTAGCGGGGGGCACAGATACGCAGTATTTT. Protein sequence: CASSPRRVAGGTDTQYF.

This clonotype was seen a handful of times. This chain joins TRBV5-6 and TRBJ2-5, with 8 nucleotides matching TRBD2. V trimming: 0 bases; J trimming: 5 bases; junction bases outside the gene matches: 3. This CDR3 has 14 amino acids. Germline lookup yields CDR1 SGHDT and CDR2 YYEEEE. CDR3 region: CASSLGTSWETQYF. The CDR3 region has the DNA TGTGCCAGCAGCTTGGGGACTAGCTGGGAGACCCAGTACTTC.

This clonotype was counted ten times or more. The V and J genes are TRBV5-1 and TRBJ2-1; 10 bases fit TRBD2. The CDR3 consists of 15 residues. After removal of 2 bases from V and 9 bases from J, the junction contained 8 bases not matched to a gene. Germline V gene data show CDR1 as SGHRS and CDR2 as YFSETQ. The CDR3 region is CASSFLAGDVGEQFF. DNA of the CDR3: TGCGCCAGCAGCTTCCTAGCGGGGGATGTGGGTGAGCAGTTCTTC.

The chain links TRBV5-1 to TRBJ2-7, with D possibly called TRBD1 or TRBD2 (5 bases each). V was pared by 0 bases and J by 3 bases, with 10 bases between. CDR1 SGHRS and CDR2 YFSETQ come from the germline V gene. The CDR3 loop spans 14 amino acids. The CDR3 loop is CASSLEGTDYEQYF. The CDR3, as DNA: TGCGCCAGCAGCTTGGAAGGGACGGACTACGAGCAGTACTTC.

This clonotype was recorded a few times. The V and J genes are TRBV12-3 or TRBV12-4 and TRBJ2-7; D is unclear. Trimming took 2 bases from V and 1 from J, leaving 12 bases between them. The CDR3 runs 15 residues. In DNA form, the CDR3 reads TGTGCCAGCAGTTTAAGAAGTGTCAGTTCCTACGAGCAGTACTTC. Protein sequence: CASSLRSVSSYEQYF.

This clonotype was detected only a few times. The CDR3 reads CASLPGQVINTEAFF. CDR3 nucleotide sequence: TGTGCCAGCTTGCCAGGACAGGTTATAAACACTGAAGCTTTCTTT. The chain employs TRBV18 and TRBJ1-1; TRBD1 matches at 7 bases. This CDR3 is built from 15 residues. Germline CDR1 and CDR2: KGHSH and LQKENI. V shed 7 bases and J 2 bases; nucleotides not matched to a gene: 10.

The rearrangement uses TRBV11-2 and TRBJ2-7; D not certain. CDR1 and CDR2 (germline): SGHAT, FQNNGV. Deletions cut 3 bases from V and 6 bases from J, with 18 bases between. This CDR3 is 15 amino acids long. CDR3 nucleotide sequence: TGTGCCAGCAGCTTTTCCCAGGAGTTAGCTGGCGAGCAGTACTTC. This translates into CASSFSQELAGEQYF.

V gene TRBV29-1 combines with J gene TRBJ2-3; no reliable D call. The CDR3 runs to 13 residues. V was shortened by 3 bases and J by 1 base, with 8 bases between the two germline ends. Germline CDR1 is SQVTM and CDR2 is ANQGSEA. In DNA form, the CDR3 reads TGCAGCGTTGATGCAATGGGCACAGATACGCAGTATTTT. Translated: CSVDAMGTDTQYF.